This T cell receptor beta chain was documented in a study of technical replicates of blood from a few donors. The CDR3 has 13 residues. With 6 bases removed from V and 8 bases from J, the gap between germline ends came to 16 bases. CDR1 and CDR2 from the germline V gene are MNHEY and SVGAGI. TCRdb's table, derived via immunoSEQ multiplex PCR, lists solely in-frame clones and lacks some. Of about 14,000 clones in the sample, approximately 80% were seen once. The rearrangement uses TRBV6-5 and TRBJ1-2; TRBD1 might be the D (5 bases). Sequenced input: PBMCs. This sequence originates from a human donor in good health. The CDR3 bases are TGTGCCAGCAGCCAGACAGACCAGGAGGGCTACACCTTC. It translates to CASSQTDQEGYTF.